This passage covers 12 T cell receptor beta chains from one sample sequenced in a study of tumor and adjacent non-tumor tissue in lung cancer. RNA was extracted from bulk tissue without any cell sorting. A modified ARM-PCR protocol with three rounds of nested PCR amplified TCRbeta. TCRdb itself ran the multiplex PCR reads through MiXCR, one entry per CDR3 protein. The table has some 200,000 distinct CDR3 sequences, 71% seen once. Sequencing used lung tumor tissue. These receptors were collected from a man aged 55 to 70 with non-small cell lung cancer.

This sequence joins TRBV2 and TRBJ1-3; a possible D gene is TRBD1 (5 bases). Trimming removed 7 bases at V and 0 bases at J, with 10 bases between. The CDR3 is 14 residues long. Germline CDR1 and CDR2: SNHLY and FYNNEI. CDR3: CASKDRSSGNTIYF. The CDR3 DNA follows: TGTGCCAGCAAAGACAGATCCTCTGGAAACACCATATATTTT.

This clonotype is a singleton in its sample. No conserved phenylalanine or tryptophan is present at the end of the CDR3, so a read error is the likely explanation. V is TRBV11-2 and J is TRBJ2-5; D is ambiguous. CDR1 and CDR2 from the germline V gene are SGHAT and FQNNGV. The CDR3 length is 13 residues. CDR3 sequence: CVSSLDQKETQYV. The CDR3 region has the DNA TGTGTCAGCAGCTTAGACCAGAAAGAGACCCAGTACGTC.

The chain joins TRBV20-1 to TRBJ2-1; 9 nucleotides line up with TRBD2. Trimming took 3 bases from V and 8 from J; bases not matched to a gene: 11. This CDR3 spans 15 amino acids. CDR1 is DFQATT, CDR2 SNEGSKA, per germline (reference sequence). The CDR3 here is CSASSLAGISYEQFF. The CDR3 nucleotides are TGCAGTGCTAGTTCGCTAGCGGGAATTTCCTATGAGCAGTTCTTC.

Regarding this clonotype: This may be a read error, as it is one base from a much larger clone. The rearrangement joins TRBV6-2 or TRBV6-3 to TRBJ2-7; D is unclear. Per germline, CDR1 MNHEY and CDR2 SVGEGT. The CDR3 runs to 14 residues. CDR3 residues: CASSLTQTSCEQYF. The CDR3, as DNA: TGTGCCAGCAGTTTGACCCAAACGTCCTGCGAGCAGTACTTC.

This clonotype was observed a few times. CDR3 protein: CASSVGDSTYEQYF. CDR3 DNA: TGTGCCAGCAGCGTTGGGGACAGCACCTACGAGCAGTACTTC. This chain joins TRBV5-4 and TRBJ2-7; 7 positions match TRBD1. In germline, CDR1 is SGHNT, CDR2 YYREEE (reference sequence). The CDR3 runs to 14 residues. With 4 bases clipped from V and 2 bases from J, the junction kept 6 bases outside the gene matches.

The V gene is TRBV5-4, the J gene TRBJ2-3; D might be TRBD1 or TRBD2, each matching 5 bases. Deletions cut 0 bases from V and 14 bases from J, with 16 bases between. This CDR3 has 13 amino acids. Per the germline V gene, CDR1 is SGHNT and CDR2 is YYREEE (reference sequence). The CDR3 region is CASSLGSGTPRYF. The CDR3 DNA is TGTGCCAGCAGCTTGGGATCCGGGACGCCCAGGTATTTT.

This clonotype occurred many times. The CDR3 nucleotides read TGCAGCGCCGGAGGGGGAAAGTATGGCTACACCTTC. It yields the protein CSAGGGKYGYTF. The rearrangement joins TRBV29-1 to TRBJ1-2; TRBD1 might be the D (6 bases). Trimming removed 7 bases from V and 5 bases from J, with 14 bases in between. CDR1 SQVTM and CDR2 ANQGSEA come from the germline V gene. The CDR3 totals 12 residues.

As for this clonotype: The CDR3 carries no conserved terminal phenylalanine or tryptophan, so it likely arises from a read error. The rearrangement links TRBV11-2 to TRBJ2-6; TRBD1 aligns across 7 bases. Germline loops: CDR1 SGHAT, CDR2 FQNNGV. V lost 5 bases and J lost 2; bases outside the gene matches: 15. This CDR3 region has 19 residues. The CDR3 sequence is CASSLVPKDRPPGANVLTL. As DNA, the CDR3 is TGTGCCAGCAGCCTAGTTCCAAAGGACAGGCCCCCTGGGGCCAACGTCCTGACTCTC.

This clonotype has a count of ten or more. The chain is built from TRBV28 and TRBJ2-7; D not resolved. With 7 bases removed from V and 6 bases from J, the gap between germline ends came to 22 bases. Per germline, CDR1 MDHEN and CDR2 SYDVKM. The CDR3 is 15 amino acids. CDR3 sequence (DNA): TGTGCCAGCATGGGGTCAATTCTGGGGTACGGCGAGCAGTACTTC. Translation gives CASMGSILGYGEQYF.

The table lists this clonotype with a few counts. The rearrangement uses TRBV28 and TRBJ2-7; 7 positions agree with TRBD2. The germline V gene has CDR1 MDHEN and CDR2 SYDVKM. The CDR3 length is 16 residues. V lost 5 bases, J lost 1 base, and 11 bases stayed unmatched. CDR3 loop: CASSPGSGVVSYEQYF. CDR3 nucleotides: TGTGCCAGCAGTCCCGGCAGCGGGGTAGTTTCCTACGAGCAGTACTTC.

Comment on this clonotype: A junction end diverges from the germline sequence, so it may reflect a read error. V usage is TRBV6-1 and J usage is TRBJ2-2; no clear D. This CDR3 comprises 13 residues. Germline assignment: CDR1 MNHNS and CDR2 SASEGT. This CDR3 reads CASRHINTGELFF. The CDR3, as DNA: TGTGCTAGCAGGCACATAAACACCGGGGAGCTGTTTTTT.

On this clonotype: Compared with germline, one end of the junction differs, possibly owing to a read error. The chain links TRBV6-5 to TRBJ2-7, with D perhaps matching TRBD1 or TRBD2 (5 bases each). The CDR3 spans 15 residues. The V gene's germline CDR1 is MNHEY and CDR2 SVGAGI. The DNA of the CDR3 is TGTGCCAGCGTCAATGGGGGAGTCACTCGATACGAGCAGCACTTC. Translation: CASVNGGVTRYEQHF.